A selection of T cell receptor beta chains follows, all from one sample in a study of cytomegalovirus exposure and HLA in healthy donors. Sequencing used immunoSEQ multiplex PCR; TCRdb keeps in-frame clones, though not all of them. Of about 120,000 clones listed, roughly 82% are singletons. The source material was PBMCs. The receptors were gathered from a human donor in good health. Each CDR3 is given with its conserved first and last residue. The D gene is left open where the match is weak. Not all rows give a size; the values are once, few, many and, for expanded clones, a class.

abundance | d_gene | j_gene | v_gene | CDR3nt | CDR3aa
NA | NA | TRBJ1-5 | TRBV2 | TGTGCCAGCAGTTCAGGGGACGGCAATCAGCCCCAGCATTTT | CASSSGDGNQPQHF
NA | NA | TRBJ2-1 | TRBV10-2 | TGCGCCAGCAGTTCCCCTCCCCTGGCCTATGAGCAGTTCTTC | CASSSPPLAYEQFF
few | NA | TRBJ2-1 | TRBV28 | TGTGCCAGCAGTACGCTACACAATGAGCAGTTCTTC | CASSTLHNEQFF
NA | NA | TRBJ1-2 | TRBV5-6 | TGTGCCAGCACCTCCAGCAGGACAGGCTACACCTTC | CASTSSRTGYTF
NA | TRBD2 | TRBJ2-4 | TRBV5-1 | TGCGCCAGCACCATGACTAGCGGGAAGTTGTACGGCAAAAACATTCAGTACTTC | CASTMTSGKLYGKNIQYF
NA | NA | TRBJ1-3 | TRBV7-8 | TGTGCCAGCAGCTTAGCCGGACAGAGCTCTGGAAACACCATATATTTT | CASSLAGQSSGNTIYF
NA | NA | TRBJ2-3 | TRBV19 | TGTGCCAGTAGTATAAGGGGTCAGGGAAGCACAGATACGCAGTATTTT | CASSIRGQGSTDTQYF
NA | NA | TRBJ1-2 | TRBV28 | TGTGCCAGCAGTTTAGTTCTTCATGGCTACACCTTC | CASSLVLHGYTF
few | TRBD1 | TRBJ1-1 | TRBV10-3 | TGTGCCATCAGTGATTTCGAGACAGGGGGGAACACTGAAGCTTTCTTT | CAISDFETGGNTEAFF
few | NA | TRBJ1-3 | TRBV28 | TGTGCCAGCAGTTCGCAGGGTGCTGGAAACACCATATATTTT | CASSSQGAGNTIYF
once | NA | TRBJ1-5 | TRBV28 | TGTGCCAGCAGTTTAGGGGGGGGAAGGAGCAATCAGCCCCAGCATTTT | CASSLGGGRSNQPQHF
NA | NA | TRBJ1-2 | TRBV7-9 | TGTGCCAGCAGCTCAAAGGGGGATTTGAGTGGCTACACCTTC | CASSSKGDLSGYTF
NA | TRBD2 | TRBJ2-1 | TRBV10-3 | TGTGCCATCAGTGCCCCTAGCGGGGGAAATGAGCAGTTCTTC | CAISAPSGGNEQFF
NA | NA | TRBJ2-7 | TRBV10-2 | TGCGCCAGCAAAATCGACACAATCTACGAGCAGTACTTC | CASKIDTIYEQYF
NA | NA | TRBJ2-2 | TRBV27 | TGTGCCAGCAGTTTATTCGGGGGGAACACCGGGGAGCTGTTTTTT | CASSLFGGNTGELFF
NA | TRBD1 | TRBJ2-3 | TRBV6-5 | TGTGCCAGCAGTCAGACAGGGGCAGTCACAGATACGCAGTATTTT | CASSQTGAVTDTQYF
NA | NA | TRBJ1-4 | TRBV19 | TGTGCCAGTAGTTCCGGGACTGAAGTGGAAAAACTGTTTTTT | CASSSGTEVEKLFF
NA | TRBD1 | TRBJ1-2 | TRBV4-2 | TGTGCCAGCAGCCAAGAATCCAGGGGGCATGGCTACACCTTC | CASSQESRGHGYTF
NA | TRBD1 | TRBJ1-1 | TRBV10-3 | TGTGCCATCAGTGATGGGACAGGCTGGTCGAACACTGAAGCTTTCTTT | CAISDGTGWSNTEAFF
few | TRBD2 | TRBJ2-7 | TRBV19 | TGTGCCAGTAGTATAGCCGCGGGAGGGTCTCTCGAGCAGTACTTC | CASSIAAGGSLEQYF
NA | TRBD2 | TRBJ2-3 | TRBV28 | TGTGCCAGCAGTTTAGCCGGATTAGAACTAGCGGGAGGGCAGGTAGATACGCAGTATTTT | CASSLAGLELAGGQVDTQYF
NA | NA | TRBJ1-1 | TRBV5-1 | TGCGCCAGCAGCTTGACCGGGACACCCTGGGAGAACACTGAAGCTTTCTTT | CASSLTGTPWENTEAFF